Sequencing of this TCR beta chain was carried out in a study of CD8 T cells in ankylosing spondylitis. Study-level results: A motif of fewer than ten highly homologous TCR beta variants was seen as apparently characteristic of ankylosing spondylitis blood.

From germline, CDR1 is SGHRS and CDR2 YFSETQ. J gave up 5 bases and V 4 bases, and 3 bases lay outside the gene matches. CDR3 length: 14 amino acids. TCRdb processed the 5' RACE reads anew with MiXCR; each CDR3 protein has one entry. The sample shows just under 550,000 distinct CDR3 sequences, about 12% of them seen only once. This clonotype was observed many times. Its antigen is undetermined. The sequenced sample was blood, either unsorted or a sorted T cell fraction (not recorded which). The TCR was taken from a male donor with ankylosing spondylitis. This chain links TRBV5-1 with TRBJ2-3, with TRBD1 matching 11 bases. DNA of the CDR3: TGCGCCAGCAGCACGGGACAGGGGGAAGATACGCAGTATTTT. It specifies CASSTGQGEDTQYF.